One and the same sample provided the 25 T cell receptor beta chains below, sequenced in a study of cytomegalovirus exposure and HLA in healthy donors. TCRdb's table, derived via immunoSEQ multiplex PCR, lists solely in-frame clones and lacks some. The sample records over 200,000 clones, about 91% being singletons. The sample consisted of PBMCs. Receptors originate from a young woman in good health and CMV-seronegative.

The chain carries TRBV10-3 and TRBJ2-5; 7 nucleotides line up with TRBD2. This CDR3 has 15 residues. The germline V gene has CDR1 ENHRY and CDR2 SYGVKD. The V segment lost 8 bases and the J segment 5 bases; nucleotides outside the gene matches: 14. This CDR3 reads CAIAPSRPGGETQYF. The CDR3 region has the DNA TGTGCCATCGCCCCCTCCCGCCCCGGGGGGGAGACCCAGTACTTC.

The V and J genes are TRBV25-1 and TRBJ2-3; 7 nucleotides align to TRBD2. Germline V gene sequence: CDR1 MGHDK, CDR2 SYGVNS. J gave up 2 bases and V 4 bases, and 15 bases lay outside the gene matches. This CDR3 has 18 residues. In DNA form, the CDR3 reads TGTGCCAGCAGTGCACCTTCGTGGGGGGAGCGGGACACAGATACGCAGTATTTT. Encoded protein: CASSAPSWGERDTDTQYF.

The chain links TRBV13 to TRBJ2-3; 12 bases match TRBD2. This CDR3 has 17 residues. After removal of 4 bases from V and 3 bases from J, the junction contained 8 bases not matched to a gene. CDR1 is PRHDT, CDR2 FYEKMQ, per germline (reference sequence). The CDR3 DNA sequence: TGTGCCAGCAGCTACGCGAAGGGGACTAGCGGGACAGATACGCAGTATTTT. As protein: CASSYAKGTSGTDTQYF. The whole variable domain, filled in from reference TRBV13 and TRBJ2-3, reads AAGVIQSPRHLIKEKRETATLKCYPIPRHDTVYWYQQGPGQDPQFLISFYEKMQSDKGSIPDRFSAQQFSDYHSELNMSSLELGDSALYFCASSYAKGTSGTDTQYFGPGTRLTVL.

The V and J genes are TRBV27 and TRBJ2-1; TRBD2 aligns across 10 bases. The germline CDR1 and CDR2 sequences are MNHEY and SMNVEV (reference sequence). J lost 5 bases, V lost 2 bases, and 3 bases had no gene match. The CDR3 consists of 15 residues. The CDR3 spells CASSLLGLADNEQFF. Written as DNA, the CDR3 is TGTGCCAGCAGTTTACTCGGACTAGCGGACAATGAGCAGTTCTTC.

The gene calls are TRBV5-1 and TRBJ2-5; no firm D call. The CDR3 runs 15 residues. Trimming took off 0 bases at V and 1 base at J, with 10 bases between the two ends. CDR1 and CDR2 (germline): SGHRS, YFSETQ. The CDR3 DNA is TGCGCCAGCAGCTTGGGAAGCTCGGGCCAAGAGACCCAGTACTTC. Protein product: CASSLGSSGQETQYF.

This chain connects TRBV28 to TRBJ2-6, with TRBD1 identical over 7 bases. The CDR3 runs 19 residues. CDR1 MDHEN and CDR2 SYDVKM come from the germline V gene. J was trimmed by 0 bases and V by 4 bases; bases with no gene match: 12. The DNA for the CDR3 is TGTGCCAGCAGTTCCGATTCGGGACAGAATTACTCTGGGGCCAACGTCCTGACTTTC. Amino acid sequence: CASSSDSGQNYSGANVLTF.

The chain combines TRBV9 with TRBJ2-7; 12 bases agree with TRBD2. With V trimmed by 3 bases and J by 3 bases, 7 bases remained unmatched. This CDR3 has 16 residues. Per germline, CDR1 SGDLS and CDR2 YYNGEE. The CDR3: CASSAHGLAGRYEQYF. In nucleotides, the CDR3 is TGTGCCAGCAGCGCCCACGGACTAGCGGGACGCTACGAGCAGTACTTC.

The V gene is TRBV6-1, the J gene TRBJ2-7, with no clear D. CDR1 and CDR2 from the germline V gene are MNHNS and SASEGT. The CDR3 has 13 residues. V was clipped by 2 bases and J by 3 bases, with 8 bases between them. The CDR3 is CASSEHSLYEQYF. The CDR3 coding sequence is TGTGCCAGCAGTGAACACAGCCTCTACGAGCAGTACTTC.

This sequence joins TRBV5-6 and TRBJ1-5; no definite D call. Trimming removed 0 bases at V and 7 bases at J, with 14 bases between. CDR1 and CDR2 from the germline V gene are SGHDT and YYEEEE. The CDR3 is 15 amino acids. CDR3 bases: TGTGCCAGCAGCTTGGCCGGGAGGTTTGGCCAGCCCCAGCATTTT. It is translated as CASSLAGRFGQPQHF.

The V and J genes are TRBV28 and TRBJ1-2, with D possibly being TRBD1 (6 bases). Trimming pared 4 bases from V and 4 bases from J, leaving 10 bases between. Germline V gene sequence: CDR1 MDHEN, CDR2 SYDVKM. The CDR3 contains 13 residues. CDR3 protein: CASSSGTRYGYTF. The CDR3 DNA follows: TGTGCCAGCAGTTCCGGGACACGCTATGGCTACACCTTC.

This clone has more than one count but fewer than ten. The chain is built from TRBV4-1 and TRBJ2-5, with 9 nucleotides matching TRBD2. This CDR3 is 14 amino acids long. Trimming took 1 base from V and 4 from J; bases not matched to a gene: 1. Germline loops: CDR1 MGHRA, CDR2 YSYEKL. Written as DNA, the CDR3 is TGCGCCAGCAGCCAAGCTAGCGGGATAGAGACCCAGTACTTC. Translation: CASSQASGIETQYF.

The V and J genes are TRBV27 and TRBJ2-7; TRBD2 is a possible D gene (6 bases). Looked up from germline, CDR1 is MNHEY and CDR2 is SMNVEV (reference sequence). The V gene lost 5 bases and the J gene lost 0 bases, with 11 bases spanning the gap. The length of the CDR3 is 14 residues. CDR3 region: CASSTIADSYEQYF. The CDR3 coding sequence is TGTGCCAGCAGTACTATAGCGGACTCCTACGAGCAGTACTTC.

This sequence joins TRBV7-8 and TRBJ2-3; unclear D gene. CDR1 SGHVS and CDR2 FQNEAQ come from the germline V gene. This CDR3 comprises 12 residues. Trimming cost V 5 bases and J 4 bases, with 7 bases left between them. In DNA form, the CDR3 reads TGTGCCAGCAGCAACGCGCCAGATACGCAGTATTTT. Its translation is CASSNAPDTQYF.

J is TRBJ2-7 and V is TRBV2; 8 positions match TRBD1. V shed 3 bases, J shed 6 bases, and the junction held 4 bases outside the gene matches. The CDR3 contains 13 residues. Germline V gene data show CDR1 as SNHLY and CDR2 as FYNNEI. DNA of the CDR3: TGTGCCAGCAGTGAGGACAGGGAAGGCGAGCAGTACTTC. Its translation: CASSEDREGEQYF.

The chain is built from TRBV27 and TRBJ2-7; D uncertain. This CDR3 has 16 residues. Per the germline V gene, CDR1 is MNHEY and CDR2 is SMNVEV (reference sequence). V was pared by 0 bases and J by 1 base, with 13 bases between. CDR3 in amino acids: CASSLSSFDLSYEQYF. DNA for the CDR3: TGTGCCAGCAGTTTATCCAGTTTCGACTTATCCTACGAGCAGTACTTC.

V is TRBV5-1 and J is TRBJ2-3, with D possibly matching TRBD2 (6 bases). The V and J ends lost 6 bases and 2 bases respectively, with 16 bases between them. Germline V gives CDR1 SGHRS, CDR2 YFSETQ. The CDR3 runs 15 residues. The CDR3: CASTFRDLYTDTQYF. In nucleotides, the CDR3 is TGCGCCAGCACCTTCCGGGACTTGTACACAGATACGCAGTATTTT.

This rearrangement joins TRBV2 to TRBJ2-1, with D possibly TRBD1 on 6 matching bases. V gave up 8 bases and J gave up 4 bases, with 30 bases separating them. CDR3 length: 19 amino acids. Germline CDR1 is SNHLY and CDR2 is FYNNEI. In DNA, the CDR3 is TGTGCCAGCCGTGGGAGCTACAGGGCCCTCGTACGCCTTTACAATGAGCAGTTCTTC. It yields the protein CASRGSYRALVRLYNEQFF. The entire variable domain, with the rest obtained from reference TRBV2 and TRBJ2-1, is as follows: EPEVTQTPSHQVTQMGQEVILRCVPISNHLYFYWYRQILGQKVEFLVSFYNNEISEKSEIFDDQFSVERPDGSNFTLKIRSTKLEDSAMYFCASRGSYRALVRLYNEQFFGPGTRLTVL.

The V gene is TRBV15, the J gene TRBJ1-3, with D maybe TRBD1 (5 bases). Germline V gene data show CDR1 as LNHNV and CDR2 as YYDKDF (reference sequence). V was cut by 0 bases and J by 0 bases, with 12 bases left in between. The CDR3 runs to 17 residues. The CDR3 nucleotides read TGTGCCACCAGCAGAGAACGTGGACATCTCTCTGGAAACACCATATATTTT. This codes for CATSRERGHLSGNTIYF.

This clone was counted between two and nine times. CDR3 nucleotide sequence: TGCAGCGCATCAGGGTTTCCCGGGGAGCTGTTTTTT. Protein: CSASGFPGELFF. The rearrangement links TRBV29-1 to TRBJ2-2; possible D gene TRBD1, 5 bases. The CDR3 spans 12 residues. The V gene's germline CDR1 is SQVTM and CDR2 ANQGSEA. Trimming pared 7 bases from V and 6 bases from J, leaving 12 bases between.

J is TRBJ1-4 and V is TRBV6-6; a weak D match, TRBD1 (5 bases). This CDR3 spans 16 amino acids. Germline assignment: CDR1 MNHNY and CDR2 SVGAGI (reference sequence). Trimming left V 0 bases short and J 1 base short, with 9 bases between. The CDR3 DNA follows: TGTGCCAGCAGTTACTCCCTAGGGGAAACTAATGAAAAACTGTTTTTT. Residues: CASSYSLGETNEKLFF.

CDR3 residues: CASSSGQGASEAFF. The CDR3 DNA sequence: TGTGCCAGCAGCTCGGGACAGGGGGCCTCTGAAGCTTTCTTT. The V call is TRBV7-8, the J call TRBJ1-1, with TRBD1 matching 12 bases. The CDR3 has 14 amino acids. V lost 4 bases to trimming and J lost 6 bases; unmatched junction nucleotides: 3. CDR1 is SGHVS and CDR2 is FQNEAQ in the germline V gene.

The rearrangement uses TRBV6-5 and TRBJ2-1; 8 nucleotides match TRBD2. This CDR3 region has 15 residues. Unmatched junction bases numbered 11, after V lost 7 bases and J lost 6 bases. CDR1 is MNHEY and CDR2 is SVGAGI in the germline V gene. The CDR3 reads CASTPLAGLFNEQFF. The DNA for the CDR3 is TGTGCCAGCACTCCCCTAGCGGGCTTATTCAATGAGCAGTTCTTC.

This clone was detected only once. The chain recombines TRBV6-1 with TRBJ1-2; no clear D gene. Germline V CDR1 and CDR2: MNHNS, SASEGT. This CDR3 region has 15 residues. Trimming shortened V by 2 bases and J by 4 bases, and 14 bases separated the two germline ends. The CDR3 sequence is CASSESGRHLYGYTF. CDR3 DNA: TGTGCCAGCAGTGAAAGCGGGCGGCACCTCTATGGCTACACCTTC.

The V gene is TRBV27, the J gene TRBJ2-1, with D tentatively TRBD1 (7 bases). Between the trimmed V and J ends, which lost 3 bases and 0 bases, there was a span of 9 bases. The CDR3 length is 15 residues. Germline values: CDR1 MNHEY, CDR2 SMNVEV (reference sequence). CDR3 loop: CASSFQGGSYNEQFF. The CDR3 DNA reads TGTGCCAGCAGTTTCCAGGGGGGCTCCTACAATGAGCAGTTCTTC.

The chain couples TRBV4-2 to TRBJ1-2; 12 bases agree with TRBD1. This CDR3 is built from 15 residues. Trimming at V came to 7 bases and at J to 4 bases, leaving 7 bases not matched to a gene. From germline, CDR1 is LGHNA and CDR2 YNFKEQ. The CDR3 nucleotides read TGTGCCAGCATCCCCGGGACAGGGGGCGGCTATGGCTACACCTTC. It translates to CASIPGTGGGYGYTF.